This T cell receptor (beta chain) was captured in a study of regulatory T cells in long-lasting Graves disease. The study, taken as a whole, reports: Newly diagnosed disease favored TRBV20-1 and TRBJ2-1 over persistent disease.

Building the TCR beta libraries relied on iRepertoire HTBI primers, and CDR3 regions underwent Arm-PCR. In TCRdb, the multiplex PCR reads were re-called with MiXCR into one record per CDR3 protein. The table shows hundreds of thousands of distinct CDR3 sequences, with approximately 15% occurring only once. Indicated time point: newly diagnosed GD, antithyroid drugs for less than 3 months. The TCR library was made from RNA that had been extracted from PBMCs in TRIzol. This clonotype has only a few counts. Antigen unknown. The CDR3 extends over 15 amino acids. Germline loops: CDR1 SGHRS, CDR2 YFSETQ. The ends lost 4 bases at V and 7 bases at J; junction bases unmatched: 10. The same data also went into a second study, on T cells in Graves' hyperthyroidism and ophthalmopathy. That report notes: Hyperthyroidism of Graves' type that showed no ophthalmopathy progression within 18 months was stable. The diagnoses drew upon clinical symptoms, serum thyroxine and TRAb, thyroid ultrasound and orbital computed tomography.

The source is a man aged 40-55 years with Graves disease. Here the sequenced sample was peripheral blood mononuclear cells (PBMCs), taken at new diagnosis, from a patient treated with antithyroid drugs. The chain joins TRBV5-1 to TRBJ2-1, with TRBD2 matching 8 bases. CDR3 region: CASSISGGIFNEQFF. Written as DNA, the CDR3 is TGCGCCAGCAGCATCAGCGGGGGAATCTTTAATGAGCAGTTCTTC.